This TCR beta chain was recovered during a study of blood T cell repertoires in COVID-19. Study background: The United States, Italy and Spain supplied acute and convalescent COVID-19 samples. The analysed material was cDNA or gDNA that came from T cells, B-cell-depleted T cells, or PBMCs.

Profiled with immunoSEQ multiplex PCR; TCRdb holds only in-frame clones, not every one. The data show around 250,000 clones, more than 85% seen once. Cohort allocation depended upon clinical history that participants reported. The sequence was collected from a woman in her forties or fifties who had recovered from COVID-19. Sequencing used PBMCs or T cells enriched from blood (not recorded which).

In DNA form, the CDR3 reads TGTGCCAGCAGCCCTCACGAGGGTATTAAGCAGTTCTTC. This translates into CASSPHEGIKQFF. The chain couples TRBV11-2 to TRBJ2-1; maybe TRBD2 (5 bases). CDR3 length: 13 amino acids. Germline lookup yields CDR1 SGHAT and CDR2 FQNNGV. Trimming took 5 bases from V and 11 from J, leaving 16 bases between them.